This T cell receptor beta chain was captured by sequencing in a study of shared clonotypes between healthy human individuals. Some clones are missing from TCRdb's copy, which holds only in-frame ones; the method was immunoSEQ multiplex PCR. The data contain 2 million to 3 million clones, about 92% of them singletons. On this clone itself: As yet, its antigen is unknown.

The CDR3 spans 14 residues. Germline V gene lookup returns CDR1 MGHRA and CDR2 YSYEKL. V was cut by 4 bases and J by 2 bases, with 10 bases left in between. Study-wide findings and caveats: Researchers sampled only blood; tissue repertoires likely differ.

Sequenced sample: naive CD4+ T cells sorted from blood. Subset meaning: CD45RA+ positively selected. The chain is built from TRBV4-1 and TRBJ2-3; TRBD2 might be the D (5 bases). This TCR came from a young man in good health. The CDR3 bases are TGCGCCAGCAGCCTAGACTATACCACAGATACGCAGTATTTT. Translating it yields CASSLDYTTDTQYF.